A few counts support the clone carrying this T cell receptor (beta chain). Its antigen is undetermined. When sampled, the donors appeared nominally healthy, though they likely had unrecorded immune exposures. This specimen belongs to a study of cytomegalovirus exposure and HLA in healthy donors. For the study at large: Among the 300 to 500 donors who were genotyped, roughly 86% fell in the genetic ancestry cluster that is associated with self-reported Caucasian donors.

Study-wide results and caveats: Equally common other TCR beta chains were less clonally expanded than HLA-associated ones, a later analysis found.

PCR was performed using 60 Vbeta and 13 Jbeta primers. Authors' data handling: In a later analysis, about 12 million of tens of millions of unique beta chains occurred in at least two donors. Using immunoSEQ multiplex PCR, the repertoire was profiled, and TCRdb retains in-frame clones only, with some absent. V, J and clone size were drawn from that table, and D and trimming were deduced from the DNA. The table lists fewer than 150,000 clones, roughly 70% of them singletons. The CDR3 is 15 amino acids. CDR1 and CDR2 from the germline V gene are SGHRS and YFSETQ. Germline trimming cut 3 bases from V and 3 bases from J; bases unmatched to any gene: 9.

This chain connects TRBV5-1 to TRBJ2-7, with TRBD1 matching 7 bases. The sample comprised PBMCs. This clonotype originated in a man aged 25-45 years in good health and CMV-seronegative. The CDR3 DNA is TGCGCCAGCAGCTCGGAGACAACAGGGGTCTACGAGCAGTACTTC. This gives the protein CASSSETTGVYEQYF. The variable domain in full, completed from reference TRBV5-1 and TRBJ2-7, reads KAGVTQTPRYLIKTRGQQVTLSCSPISGHRSVSWYQQTPGQGLQFLFEYFSETQRNKGNFPGRFSGRQFSNSRSEMNVSTLELGDSALYLCASSSETTGVYEQYFGPGTRLTVT.